The 27 T cell receptor beta chains listed next were all sequenced from one sample in a study of response to subunit inactivated influenza vaccine (dated by TCRdb to 2016 to 2019). The receptor library was made with RT-PCR. Sequencing used an Illumina HiSeq 2500. TCRdb reanalyzed the raw reads on its own, using fastp at Q25 for trimming and MiXCR for clone calling, and kept in-frame beta chains. Entries that share a CDR3 protein sequence are merged under the most common genes and DNA. The sample data list around 200,000 distinct CDR3 sequences, and about 9% of these were observed just once. 9.5% to 13% of the sample goes to the ten largest clones. The starting material was non-naive T cells sorted from PBMCs, obtained on the day of vaccination. The cell subset or site label on this specimen signifies: memory T cell fraction. The receptor source for this set is a man aged 50 to 59 who received an inactivated influenza vaccine. Donor details come from another sample of the same person, matched by shared clones.

This clonotype was counted between two and nine times. This sequence joins TRBV20-1 and TRBJ1-1; D may be TRBD1 (6 bases). The CDR3 length is 12 residues. Trimming removed 3 bases at V and 1 base at J, with 6 bases between. CDR1 and CDR2 (germline): DFQATT, SNEGSKA (reference sequence). CDR3 in DNA: TGCAGTGCTAGGACAGGGAACACTGAAGCTTTCTTT. It is translated as CSARTGNTEAFF.

This clonotype has a handful of counts. The chain links TRBV3-1 to TRBJ1-1, with TRBD1 as a possible D gene (5 bases). V was trimmed by 2 bases and J by 6 bases, leaving 13 bases between them. In germline, CDR1 is LGHDT, CDR2 YNNKEL (reference sequence). The length of the CDR3 is 14 residues. In DNA, the CDR3 is TGTGCCAGCAGCCAAATGCAGGGAGGGGCTGAAGCTTTCTTT. Translated: CASSQMQGGAEAFF.

Many counts were recorded for this clonotype. J is TRBJ1-1 and V is TRBV12-3 or TRBV12-4; D is unclear. V gave up 3 bases and J gave up 3 bases, with 5 bases separating them. The CDR3 runs to 12 residues. DNA of the CDR3: TGTGCCAGCAGTTTTGGACACACTGAAGCTTTCTTT. Encoded protein: CASSFGHTEAFF.

This clonotype was counted between two and nine times. V gene TRBV12-3 or TRBV12-4 combines with J gene TRBJ2-7; 8 bases fit TRBD1. V shed 5 bases, J shed 7 bases, and the junction held 13 bases outside the gene matches. The CDR3 covers 15 residues. Here the CDR3 DNA reads TGTGCCAGCAGTGAAACCGCAGGGGGCTTCGGGGAGCAGTACTTC. This sequence encodes CASSETAGGFGEQYF.

The sample holds a few counts of this clonotype. The J gene is TRBJ2-5, the V gene TRBV11-3; no definite D call. Germline CDR1 SGHNT, CDR2 YENEEA. The CDR3 has 15 amino acids. V gave up 5 bases and J gave up 1 base, with 14 bases separating them. The CDR3 DNA is TGTGCCAGCAGCCAACGTTCGGGTCCCCAAGAGACCCAGTACTTC. Protein sequence: CASSQRSGPQETQYF.

J is TRBJ1-1 and V is TRBV11-2; unclear D gene. The CDR3 extends over 14 amino acids. Germline V gene lookup returns CDR1 SGHAT and CDR2 FQNNGV. V was cut by 4 bases and J by 1 base, with 10 bases left in between. This CDR3 is CASSSRPRNTEAFF. CDR3 DNA: TGTGCCAGCAGCTCGAGACCTAGGAACACTGAAGCTTTCTTT. Combining the CDR3 with reference TRBV11-2 and TRBJ1-1 gives the whole variable domain EAGVAQSPRYKIIEKRQSVAFWCNPISGHATLYWYQQILGQGPKLLIQFQNNGVVDDSQLPKDRFSAERLKGVDSTLKIQPAKLEDSAVYLCASSSRPRNTEAFFGQGTRLTVV.

This clonotype was observed a few times. Written as DNA, the CDR3 is TGTGCCAGCAAGAGGGGGCAGGGGTATGGCTACACCTTC. Its protein is CASKRGQGYGYTF. The rearrangement uses TRBV2 and TRBJ1-2; 7 nucleotides align to TRBD1. V dropped 7 bases and J dropped 5; count of bases not matched to a gene: 7. This CDR3 contains 13 residues. Germline-derived CDR1 and CDR2 are SNHLY and FYNNEI.

This clonotype was found many times. The genes are TRBV11-2 and TRBJ1-1; no clear D. This CDR3 comprises 13 residues. Trimming took off 4 bases at V and 0 bases at J, with 6 bases between the two ends. Germline CDR1 is SGHAT and CDR2 is FQNNGV. The CDR3 DNA reads as TGTGCCAGCAGCTCTCAGGTGAACACTGAAGCTTTCTTT. As protein: CASSSQVNTEAFF. The full variable domain, completed using reference TRBV11-2 and TRBJ1-1, is EAGVAQSPRYKIIEKRQSVAFWCNPISGHATLYWYQQILGQGPKLLIQFQNNGVVDDSQLPKDRFSAERLKGVDSTLKIQPAKLEDSAVYLCASSSQVNTEAFFGQGTRLTVV.

The CDR3 here is CASRTVNSNQPQHF. CDR3 in DNA: TGTGCCAGCAGGACAGTTAATAGCAATCAGCCCCAGCATTTT. The J gene is TRBJ1-5, the V gene TRBV27, with D maybe TRBD1 (5 bases). CDR1 MNHEY and CDR2 SMNVEV come from the germline V gene (reference sequence). This CDR3 contains 14 residues. V dropped 6 bases and J dropped 0 bases, with 9 bases sitting between them.

This clonotype was detected only a few times. The V and J genes are TRBV20-1 and TRBJ2-7; the match to TRBD2 covers 12 bases. The CDR3 has 15 amino acids. In germline, CDR1 is DFQATT, CDR2 SNEGSKA (reference sequence). With V trimmed by 2 bases and J by 0 bases, 2 bases remained unmatched. CDR3 in amino acids: CSARRLAGASYEQYF. For the CDR3, the DNA is TGCAGTGCTAGAAGACTAGCGGGGGCCTCCTACGAGCAGTACTTC.

The chain employs TRBV11-2 and TRBJ1-1; TRBD1 might be the D (6 bases). This CDR3 is 15 amino acids long. CDR1 SGHAT and CDR2 FQNNGV come from the germline V gene. V lost 5 bases, J lost 4 bases, and 17 bases lay in between. CDR3 residues: CASSNEGGASTEAFF. The CDR3 nucleotides read TGTGCCAGCAGCAACGAGGGGGGGGCGAGCACTGAAGCTTTCTTT. Looking up the rest from reference TRBV11-2 and TRBJ1-1 gives the full variable domain: EAGVAQSPRYKIIEKRQSVAFWCNPISGHATLYWYQQILGQGPKLLIQFQNNGVVDDSQLPKDRFSAERLKGVDSTLKIQPAKLEDSAVYLCASSNEGGASTEAFFGQGTRLTVV.

The chain carries TRBV5-1 and TRBJ2-7, with TRBD2 identical over 10 bases. The V gene's germline CDR1 is SGHRS and CDR2 YFSETQ. The trim removed 4 bases at V and 6 bases at J, leaving 13 bases unmatched. This CDR3 has 16 amino acids. This CDR3 reads CASSDGGLARSAEQYF. CDR3 sequence (DNA): TGCGCCAGCAGCGACGGGGGACTAGCGAGGTCCGCCGAGCAGTACTTC.

This clonotype was recorded at least ten times. This sequence joins TRBV6-2 or TRBV6-3 and TRBJ1-5, with a tentative D call TRBD1 (5 bases). Germline V gives CDR1 MNHEY, CDR2 SVGEGT. This CDR3 comprises 15 residues. V lost 5 bases to trimming and J lost 7 bases, with 18 bases between them. CDR3 sequence reads: CASSPTGGRGQPQHF. The CDR3 DNA reads TGTGCCAGCAGTCCGACCGGGGGAAGGGGCCAGCCCCAGCATTTT.

This clonotype was observed many times. This chain connects TRBV12-3 or TRBV12-4 to TRBJ1-5; D uncertain. Deletions cut 3 bases from V and 4 bases from J, with 7 bases between. This CDR3 spans 13 amino acids. The CDR3: CASSLRINQPQHF. Written as DNA, the CDR3 is TGTGCCAGCAGTTTGCGGATTAATCAGCCCCAGCATTTT.

The chain joins TRBV2 to TRBJ1-4; D not certain. Germline CDR1 SNHLY, CDR2 FYNNEI. The V end was cut by 4 bases, the J end by 4 bases, with 4 bases between. The CDR3 length is 12 residues. CDR3 nucleotide sequence: TGTGCCAGCAGTGCCCTTAATGAAAAACTGTTTTTT. Amino acids: CASSALNEKLFF. The whole variable domain, filled in from reference TRBV2 and TRBJ1-4, reads EPEVTQTPSHQVTQMGQEVILRCVPISNHLYFYWYRQILGQKVEFLVSFYNNEISEKSEIFDDQFSVERPDGSNFTLKIRSTKLEDSAMYFCASSALNEKLFFGSGTQLSVL.

This clonotype was seen only a few times. J is TRBJ2-3 and V is TRBV11-3; D is unclear. Trimming cost V 1 base and J 3 bases, with 14 bases left between them. Germline assignment: CDR1 SGHNT and CDR2 YENEEA. The CDR3 has 16 amino acids. The CDR3 bases are TGTGCCAGCAGCTTAGGTTGGGCGCCCGGGACAGATACGCAGTATTTT. Its protein product is CASSLGWAPGTDTQYF.

This chain links TRBV7-2 with TRBJ1-1, with D possibly TRBD1 on 5 matching bases. V lost 5 bases and J 10 bases, leaving 14 bases between the germline ends. This CDR3 contains 12 residues. Germline CDR1 SGHTA, CDR2 FQGNSA. In DNA, the CDR3 is TGTGCCAGCAGCCCCGGGACGGGGAGAGCTTTCTTT. Amino acids: CASSPGTGRAFF. The full variable domain, with the rest looked up from reference TRBV7-2 and TRBJ1-1, is GAGVSQSPSNKVTEKGKDVELRCDPISGHTALYWYRQSLGQGLEFLIYFQGNSAPDKSGLPSDRFSAERTGGSVSTLTIQRTQQEDSAVYLCASSPGTGRAFFGQGTRLTVV.

This clonotype was counted ten times or more. V usage is TRBV5-1 and J usage is TRBJ2-7; D not certain. V lost 2 bases to trimming and J lost 0 bases, with 6 bases between them. Per the germline V gene, CDR1 is SGHRS and CDR2 is YFSETQ. The CDR3 is made up of 13 amino acids. The chain's CDR3 is CASSFLDSYEQYF. As DNA, the CDR3 is TGCGCCAGCAGCTTTCTGGACTCCTACGAGCAGTACTTC.

In this sample, this clonotype turned up many times. This rearrangement joins TRBV12-3 or TRBV12-4 to TRBJ1-2; D gene unclear. This CDR3 has 16 residues. V was trimmed by 0 bases and J by 1 base, leaving 12 bases between them. Here the CDR3 reads CASSLAPVQDNYGYTF. The CDR3 DNA reads as TGTGCCAGCAGTTTAGCACCAGTCCAGGATAACTATGGCTACACCTTC.

This clonotype was picked up many times. V and J are TRBV27 and TRBJ2-7; possibly TRBD2 for D (5 bases). Germline values: CDR1 MNHEY, CDR2 SMNVEV (reference sequence). Trimming stripped 2 bases from V and 3 bases from J, with 11 bases between. The CDR3 has 14 residues. In DNA, the CDR3 is TGTGCCAGCAGTTTAGGGCCAGACTACTACGAGCAGTACTTC. Its protein is CASSLGPDYYEQYF.

CDR3 sequence: CSARQAREGSPLHF. As DNA, the CDR3 is TGCAGTGCTAGACAAGCCAGGGAAGGGTCACCCCTCCACTTT. V is TRBV20-1 and J is TRBJ1-6; D is perhaps TRBD1 (5 bases). The V gene lost 2 bases and the J gene lost 10 bases, with 15 bases spanning the gap. CDR3 size: 14 residues. CDR1 and CDR2 from the germline V gene are DFQATT and SNEGSKA (reference sequence).

This clonotype was found many times. J is TRBJ1-1 and V is TRBV9; D unresolved. Germline CDR1 is SGDLS and CDR2 is YYNGEE. The V gene lost 2 bases and the J gene lost 9 bases, with 14 bases spanning the gap. CDR3 length: 13 amino acids. CDR3 protein: CASSVQEGGQAFF. In DNA form, the CDR3 reads TGTGCCAGCAGCGTTCAGGAAGGCGGTCAAGCTTTCTTT.

The rearrangement joins TRBV5-1 to TRBJ1-3; the match to TRBD1 covers 10 bases. V shed 5 bases, J shed 0 bases, and the junction held 2 bases outside the gene matches. Per germline, CDR1 SGHRS and CDR2 YFSETQ. The CDR3 has 15 amino acids. In DNA, the CDR3 is TGCGCCAGCAGGGGACAGGGGAGCTCTGGAAACACCATATATTTT. Its protein product is CASRGQGSSGNTIYF.

This clonotype was recorded many times. This chain joins TRBV12-3 or TRBV12-4 and TRBJ1-4, with 8 bases identical to TRBD1. J was trimmed by 8 bases and V by 10 bases; bases with no gene match: 12. The CDR3 is made up of 14 amino acids. The CDR3 bases are TGTGCCACCCGGGGCAGGGGGCAGAAAGAAAAACTGTTTTTT. The encoded protein is CATRGRGQKEKLFF.

The table lists this clonotype with many counts. The chain is built from TRBV4-3 and TRBJ2-5, with D unresolved. In germline, CDR1 is LGHNA, CDR2 YSLEER. Trimming removed 1 base from V and 6 bases from J, with 9 bases in between. This CDR3 region has 13 residues. The CDR3 bases are TGCGCCAGCAGCCAAGTGCGTGAGCAGACCCAGTACTTC. Translating gives CASSQVREQTQYF.

This clonotype was detected a few times. CDR3 loop: CASSLSGSEAYF. CDR3 DNA: TGCGCCAGCAGCTTGTCAGGGTCCGAGGCGTACTTC. The chain carries TRBV5-1 and TRBJ2-5; tentatively, D is TRBD1 (5 bases). Germline V gives CDR1 SGHRS, CDR2 YFSETQ. CDR3 length: 12 residues. The V and J ends lost 1 base and 13 bases respectively, with 14 bases between them.

This clonotype was seen at least ten times. V and J are TRBV5-1 and TRBJ2-7, with D unclear. This CDR3 spans 15 amino acids. Germline assignment: CDR1 SGHRS and CDR2 YFSETQ. Trimming left V 2 bases short and J 0 bases short, with 12 bases between. CDR3 nucleotides: TGCGCCAGCAGCTTCCTGACGGATAGCTCCTACGAGCAGTACTTC. The encoded protein is CASSFLTDSSYEQYF.